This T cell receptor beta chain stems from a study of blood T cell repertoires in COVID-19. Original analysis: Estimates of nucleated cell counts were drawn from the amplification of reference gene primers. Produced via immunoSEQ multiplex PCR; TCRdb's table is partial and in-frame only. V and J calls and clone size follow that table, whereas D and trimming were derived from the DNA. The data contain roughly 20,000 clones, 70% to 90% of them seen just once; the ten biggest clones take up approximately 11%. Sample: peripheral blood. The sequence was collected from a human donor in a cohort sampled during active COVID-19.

The CDR3 spells CASSGLAGDNEQFF. The CDR3 DNA sequence: TGCGCCAGCAGCGGGCTAGCGGGAGACAATGAGCAGTTCTTC. The chain carries TRBV5-1 and TRBJ2-1; 10 positions agree with TRBD2. V dropped 4 bases and J dropped 5; count of bases not matched to a gene: 3. This CDR3 is built from 14 residues. CDR1 is SGHRS and CDR2 is YFSETQ in the germline V gene.